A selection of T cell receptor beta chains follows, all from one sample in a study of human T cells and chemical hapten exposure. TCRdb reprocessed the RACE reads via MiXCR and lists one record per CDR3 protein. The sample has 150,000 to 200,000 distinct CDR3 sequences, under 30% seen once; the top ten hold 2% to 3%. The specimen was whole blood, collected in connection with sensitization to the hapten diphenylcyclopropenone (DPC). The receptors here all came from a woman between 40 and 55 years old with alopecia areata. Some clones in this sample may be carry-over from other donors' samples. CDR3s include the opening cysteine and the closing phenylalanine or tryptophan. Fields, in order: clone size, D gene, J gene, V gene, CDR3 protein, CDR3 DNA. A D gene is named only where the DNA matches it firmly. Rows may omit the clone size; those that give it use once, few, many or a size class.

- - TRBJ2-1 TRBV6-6 CASSYSGDLYNEQFF TGTGCCAGCAGTTACTCCGGGGACCTCTACAATGAGCAGTTCTTC
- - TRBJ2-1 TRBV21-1 CASRTPRVNRENEQFF TGTGCCAGCAGGACCCCAAGGGTGAACAGGGAAAATGAGCAGTTCTTC
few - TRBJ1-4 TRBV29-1 CSAGPHNEKLFF TGCAGCGCTGGACCTCATAATGAAAAACTGTTTTTT
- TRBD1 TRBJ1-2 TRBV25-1 CASRGPLGQLYGYTF TGTGCCAGCAGGGGCCCCCTGGGACAGCTCTATGGCTACACCTTC
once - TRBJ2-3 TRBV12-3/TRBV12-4 CASSLELWADTQYF TGTGCCAGCAGTTTGGAGCTGTGGGCAGATACGCAGTATTTT
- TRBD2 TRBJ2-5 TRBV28 CASRPRLAGLETQYF TGTGCCAGCAGGCCCAGACTAGCGGGACTCGAGACCCAGTACTTC
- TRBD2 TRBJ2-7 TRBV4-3 CASSQDLGGLEGTYEQYF TGCGCCAGCAGCCAAGATCTGGGGGGGTTAGAGGGCACCTACGAGCAGTACTTC
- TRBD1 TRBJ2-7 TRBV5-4 CASSLAGTGSFYEQYF TGTGCCAGCAGCTTGGCCGGGACAGGTTCGTTCTACGAGCAGTACTTC
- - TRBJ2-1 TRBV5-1 CASSLGGPSEQFF TGCGCCAGCAGCTTGGGGGGCCCTAGTGAGCAGTTCTTC
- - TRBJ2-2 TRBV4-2 CASSQDRSRTNTGELFF TGTGCCAGCAGCCAAGATAGGTCGCGGACGAACACCGGGGAGCTGTTTTTT
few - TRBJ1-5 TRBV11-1 CASSLERGQPQHF TGTGCCAGCAGCTTAGAACGTGGCCAGCCCCAGCATTTT
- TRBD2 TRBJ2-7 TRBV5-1 CASSPSSGGGYEQYF TGCGCCAGCAGCCCTTCTAGCGGGGGGGGTTACGAGCAGTACTTC
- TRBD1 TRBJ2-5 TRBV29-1 CSVDLGTGLETQYF TGCAGCGTTGACCTGGGGACAGGGCTAGAGACCCAGTACTTC
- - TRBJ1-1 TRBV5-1 CASSLGAGLDNTEAFF TGCGCCAGCAGCTTGGGGGCAGGGCTCGATAACACTGAAGCTTTCTTT
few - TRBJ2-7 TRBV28 CASSLHGISYEQYF TGTGCCAGCAGTTTACACGGAATCTCCTACGAGCAGTACTTC
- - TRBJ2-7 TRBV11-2 CASSLTAELIYEQYF TGTGCCAGCAGCTTAACGGCAGAATTGATCTACGAGCAGTACTTC
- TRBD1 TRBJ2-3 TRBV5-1 CASSFRDRLADTQYF TGCGCCAGCAGCTTTCGGGACAGGTTGGCGGATACGCAGTATTTT
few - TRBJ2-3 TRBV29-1 CSAESSDYTDTQYF TGCAGCGCCGAGTCTAGCGACTACACAGATACGCAGTATTTT
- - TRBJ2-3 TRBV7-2 CASSLVAGGATQYF TGTGCCAGCAGCTTAGTCGCTGGGGGGGCTACGCAGTATTTT
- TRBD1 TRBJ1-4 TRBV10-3 CATKQGGYEKLFF TGTGCCACTAAACAGGGGGGGTATGAAAAACTGTTTTTT
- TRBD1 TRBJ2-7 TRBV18 CASSPQGALGEQYF TGTGCCAGCTCACCCCAGGGGGCGCTCGGCGAGCAGTACTTC
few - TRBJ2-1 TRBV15 CATSAGLRFDEQFF TGTGCCACCAGCGCTGGACTGAGGTTCGATGAGCAGTTCTTC
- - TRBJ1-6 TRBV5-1 CASSLDGGQPSPLHF TGCGCCAGCAGCTTGGATGGGGGTCAGCCTTCACCCCTCCACTTT
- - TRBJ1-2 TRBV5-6 CASSLGVGYGYTF TGTGCCAGCAGCTTGGGAGTTGGCTATGGCTACACCTTC
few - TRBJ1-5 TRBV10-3 CAISESSTPQPQHF TGTGCCATCAGTGAGTCTTCAACCCCTCAGCCCCAGCATTTT
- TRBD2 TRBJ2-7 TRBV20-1 CSATSGSNLHEQYF TGCAGTGCTACTAGCGGGAGCAATCTCCACGAGCAGTACTTC
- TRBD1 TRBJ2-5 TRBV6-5 CASREDGTVEETQYF TGTGCCAGCAGGGAGGACGGGACAGTAGAAGAGACCCAGTACTTC
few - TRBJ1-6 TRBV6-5 CATAGGLSNSPLHF TGTGCCACGGCGGGGGGCCTTAGTAATTCACCCCTCCACTTT
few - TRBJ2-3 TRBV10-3 CAIMKGVSDTQYF TGTGCCATCATGAAGGGGGTATCAGATACGCAGTATTTT
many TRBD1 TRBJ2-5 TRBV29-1 CSVEWSGGLETQYF TGCAGCGTTGAATGGTCAGGGGGCCTTGAGACCCAGTACTTC
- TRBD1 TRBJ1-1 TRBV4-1 CASSQARGGQLSTEAFF TGCGCCAGCAGCCAAGCTAGAGGGGGCCAACTCTCCACTGAAGCTTTCTTT
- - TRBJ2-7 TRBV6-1 CASRGLSSYEQYF TGTGCCAGCAGGGGGTTATCCTCCTACGAGCAGTACTTC
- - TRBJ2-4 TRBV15 CATSRDDPEGAKNIQYF TGTGCCACCAGCAGAGACGACCCAGAGGGGGCCAAAAACATTCAGTACTTC
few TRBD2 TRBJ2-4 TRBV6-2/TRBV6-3 CASKRTSGKNIQYF TGTGCCAGCAAACGGACTAGCGGAAAAAACATTCAGTACTTC
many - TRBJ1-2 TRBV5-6 CASSSIRDGSMGGYTF TGTGCCAGCAGCTCGATCCGGGACGGATCTATGGGAGGCTACACCTTC
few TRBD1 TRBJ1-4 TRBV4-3 CASSRGGTGGNEKLFF TGCGCCAGCAGCCGGGGCGGGACAGGGGGAAATGAAAAACTGTTTTTT
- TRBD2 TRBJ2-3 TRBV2 CASSEAGTTRTDTQYF TGTGCCAGCAGTGAAGCTGGGACTACCCGCACAGATACGCAGTATTTT
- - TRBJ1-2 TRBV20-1 CSAYRQAYGYTF TGCAGTGCTTATAGACAGGCCTATGGCTACACCTTC
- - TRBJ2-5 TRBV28 CASSPLDSPETQYF TGTGCCAGCAGTCCCCTTGACAGCCCGGAGACCCAGTACTTC
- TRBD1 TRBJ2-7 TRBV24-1 CATIGQGAKKWGAYEQYF TGTGCCACCATAGGGCAGGGGGCGAAGAAATGGGGGGCCTACGAGCAGTACTTC
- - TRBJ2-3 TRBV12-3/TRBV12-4 CASTLGSLDTQYF TGTGCCAGCACACTCGGGAGTCTAGATACGCAGTATTTT
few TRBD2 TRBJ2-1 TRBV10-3 CAYTSGKDNEQFF TGTGCCTATACTAGCGGGAAAGACAATGAGCAGTTCTTC
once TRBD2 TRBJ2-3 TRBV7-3 CASSKALAGSTDTQYF TGTGCCAGCAGCAAGGCACTAGCGGGAAGCACAGATACGCAGTATTTT
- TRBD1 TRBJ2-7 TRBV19 CASSRTGSYEQYF TGTGCCAGTAGCAGGACAGGCTCCTACGAGCAGTACTTC
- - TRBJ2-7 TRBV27 CASSLFRQSYEQYF TGTGCCAGCAGTTTATTTCGCCAATCCTACGAGCAGTACTTC
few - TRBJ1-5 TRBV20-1 CSARDQGSGNQPQHF TGCAGTGCTAGAGATCAGGGTTCAGGCAATCAGCCCCAGCATTTT
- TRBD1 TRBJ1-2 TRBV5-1 CASSLGTGNYGYTF TGCGCCAGCAGCTTGGGGACAGGGAACTATGGCTACACCTTC
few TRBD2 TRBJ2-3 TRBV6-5 CASSPRLAGGADTQYF TGTGCCAGCAGTCCGCGACTAGCGGGAGGGGCAGATACGCAGTATTTT
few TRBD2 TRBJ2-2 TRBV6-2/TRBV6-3 CASRPLGGRAGQNTGELFF TGTGCCAGCAGACCCCTGGGCGGGAGGGCCGGGCAGAACACCGGGGAGCTGTTTTTT
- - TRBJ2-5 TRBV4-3 CASSPGLSQTQYF TGCGCCAGCAGCCCCGGCCTCTCGCAGACCCAGTACTTC
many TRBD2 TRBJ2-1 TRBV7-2 CASSSWGLAGVGGRNEQFF TGTGCCAGCAGTTCATGGGGTCTAGCGGGAGTTGGGGGGAGAAATGAGCAGTTCTTC
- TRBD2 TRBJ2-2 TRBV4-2 CASSQGLAGNTGELFF TGTGCCAGCAGCCAGGGACTAGCGGGGAACACCGGGGAGCTGTTTTTT
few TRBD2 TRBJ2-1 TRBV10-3 CAISEPPGLAALPGQFF TGTGCCATCAGTGAGCCCCCGGGACTAGCGGCGCTTCCGGGGCAGTTCTTC